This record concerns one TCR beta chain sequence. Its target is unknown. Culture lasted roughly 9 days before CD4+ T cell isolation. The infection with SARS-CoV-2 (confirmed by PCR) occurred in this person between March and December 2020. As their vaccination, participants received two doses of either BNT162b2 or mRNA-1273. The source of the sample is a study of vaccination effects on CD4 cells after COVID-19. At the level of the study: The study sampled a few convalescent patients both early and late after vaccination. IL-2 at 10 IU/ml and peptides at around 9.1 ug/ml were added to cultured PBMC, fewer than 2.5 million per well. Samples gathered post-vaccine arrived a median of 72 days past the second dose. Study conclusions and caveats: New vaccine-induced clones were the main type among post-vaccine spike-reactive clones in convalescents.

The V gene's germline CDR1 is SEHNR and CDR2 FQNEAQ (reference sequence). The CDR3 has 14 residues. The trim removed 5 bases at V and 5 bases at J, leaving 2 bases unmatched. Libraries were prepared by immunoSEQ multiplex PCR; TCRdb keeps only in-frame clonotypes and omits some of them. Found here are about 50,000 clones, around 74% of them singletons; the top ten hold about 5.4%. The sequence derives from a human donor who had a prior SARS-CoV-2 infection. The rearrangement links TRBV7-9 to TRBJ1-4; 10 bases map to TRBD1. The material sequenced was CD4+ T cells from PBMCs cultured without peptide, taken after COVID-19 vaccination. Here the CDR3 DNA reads TGTGCCAGCAGCCCGGGACAGGGGAATGAAAAACTGTTTTTT. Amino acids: CASSPGQGNEKLFF.